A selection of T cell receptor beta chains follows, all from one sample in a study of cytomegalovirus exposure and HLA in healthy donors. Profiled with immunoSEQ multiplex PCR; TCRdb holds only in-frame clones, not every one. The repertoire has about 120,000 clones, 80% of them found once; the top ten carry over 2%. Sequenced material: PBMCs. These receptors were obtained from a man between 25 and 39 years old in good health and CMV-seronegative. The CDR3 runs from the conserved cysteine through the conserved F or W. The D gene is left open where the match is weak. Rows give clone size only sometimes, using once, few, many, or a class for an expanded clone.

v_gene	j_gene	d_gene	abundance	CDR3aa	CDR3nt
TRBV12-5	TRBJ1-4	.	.	CASGLAVANEKLFF	TGTGCTAGTGGTTTGGCGGTCGCTAATGAAAAACTGTTTTTT
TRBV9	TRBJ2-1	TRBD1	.	CASSVQDRADHEQFF	TGTGCCAGCAGCGTACAGGACAGGGCAGACCATGAGCAGTTCTTC
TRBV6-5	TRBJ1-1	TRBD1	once	CASSLQGAGHTEAFF	TGTGCCAGCAGCCTACAGGGGGCTGGGCACACTGAAGCTTTCTTT
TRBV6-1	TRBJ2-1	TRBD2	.	CASTILAGGNNEQFF	TGTGCCAGCACCATACTAGCGGGAGGGAACAATGAGCAGTTCTTC
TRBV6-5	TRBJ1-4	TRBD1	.	CASSIQQGGEKLFF	TGTGCCAGCAGCATCCAGCAGGGGGGCGAAAAACTGTTTTTT
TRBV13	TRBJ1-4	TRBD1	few	CASSHPPKGANEKLFF	TGTGCCAGCAGCCACCCACCCAAGGGGGCAAATGAAAAACTGTTTTTT
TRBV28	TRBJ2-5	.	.	CASSLSRGWETQYF	TGTGCCAGCAGTTTGAGTCGGGGTTGGGAGACCCAGTACTTC
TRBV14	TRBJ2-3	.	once	CASSQLTQASTDTQYF	TGTGCCAGCAGCCAATTAACCCAGGCCAGCACAGATACGCAGTATTTT
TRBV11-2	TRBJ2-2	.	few	CASSLNRVGTGELFF	TGTGCCAGCAGCTTAAACAGGGTGGGCACCGGGGAGCTGTTTTTT
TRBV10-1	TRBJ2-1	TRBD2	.	CASSERLRASGGQFF	TGCGCCAGCAGTGAGAGACTTCGGGCTAGCGGAGGGCAGTTCTTC
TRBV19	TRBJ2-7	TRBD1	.	CASTPGRGQVYEQYF	TGTGCCAGTACCCCAGGCAGGGGGCAGGTATACGAGCAGTACTTC
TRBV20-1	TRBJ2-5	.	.	CSVGGAETQYF	TGCAGTGTTGGGGGCGCAGAGACCCAGTACTTC
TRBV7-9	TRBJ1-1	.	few	CASSPPDRMNTEAFF	TGTGCCAGCAGCCCACCGGACAGAATGAACACTGAAGCTTTCTTT
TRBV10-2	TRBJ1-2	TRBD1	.	CASSESRQGVDGYTF	TGCGCCAGCAGTGAGAGTAGGCAGGGGGTCGATGGCTACACCTTC
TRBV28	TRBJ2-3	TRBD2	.	CASSSGLAGDFLDTQYF	TGTGCCAGCAGTTCGGGACTAGCGGGTGATTTTTTGGATACGCAGTATTTT
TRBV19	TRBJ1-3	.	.	CASSIVGREGGGNTIYF	TGTGCCAGTAGTATAGTGGGCAGGGAAGGCGGTGGAAACACCATATATTTT
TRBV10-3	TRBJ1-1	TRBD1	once	CAIGTGTDYTEAFF	TGTGCCATCGGAACCGGGACAGACTACACTGAAGCTTTCTTT
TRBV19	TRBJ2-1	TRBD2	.	CASSTPGLGNEQFF	TGTGCCAGTAGTACCCCGGGACTAGGCAATGAGCAGTTCTTC
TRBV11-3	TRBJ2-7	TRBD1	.	CASSPGTAAVGEQYF	TGTGCCAGCAGCCCCGGGACAGCCGCCGTGGGGGAGCAGTACTTC
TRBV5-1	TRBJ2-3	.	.	CASGSGGTDTQYF	TGCGCCAGCGGTTCAGGGGGCACAGATACGCAGTATTTT
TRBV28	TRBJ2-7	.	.	CASSFRGPTSYEQYF	TGTGCCAGCAGTTTCCGGGGTCCCACCTCCTACGAGCAGTACTTC
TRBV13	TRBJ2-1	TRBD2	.	CASSPRTSGSHNEQFF	TGTGCCAGCAGCCCGCGGACTAGCGGGAGTCACAATGAGCAGTTCTTC
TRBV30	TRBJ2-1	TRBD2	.	CAWSSGSAAYNEQFF	TGTGCCTGGTCTAGCGGGAGTGCGGCCTACAATGAGCAGTTCTTC
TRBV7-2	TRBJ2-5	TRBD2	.	CASSPRTSGRGETQYF	TGTGCCAGCAGCCCGCGGACTAGCGGGAGGGGAGAGACCCAGTACTTC
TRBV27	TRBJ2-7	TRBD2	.	CASRPPAAGGEQYF	TGTGCCAGCAGACCGCCGGCAGCGGGAGGGGAGCAGTACTTC
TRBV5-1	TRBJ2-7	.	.	CASSALSGTAGSYEQYF	TGCGCCAGCAGCGCCTTGTCCGGGACCGCGGGGTCCTACGAGCAGTACTTC
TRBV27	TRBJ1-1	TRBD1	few	CASSFYPPGTGGLDTEAFF	TGTGCCAGCAGTTTCTACCCCCCGGGGACAGGGGGCTTAGACACTGAAGCTTTCTTT
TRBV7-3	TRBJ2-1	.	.	CASSQTSSGNEQFF	TGTGCCAGCAGCCAAACTAGTAGCGGCAATGAGCAGTTCTTC
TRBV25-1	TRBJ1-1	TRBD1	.	CASSVTGGTEAFF	TGTGCCAGCAGTGTAACAGGGGGCACTGAAGCTTTCTTT
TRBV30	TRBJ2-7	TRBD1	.	CAWTLRQGSEQYF	TGTGCCTGGACACTAAGACAGGGGAGCGAGCAGTACTTC
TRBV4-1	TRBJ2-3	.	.	CATTMTARADTQYF	TGCGCCACCACCATGACTGCGCGGGCAGATACGCAGTATTTT
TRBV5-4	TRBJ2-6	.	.	CASSSRAGANVLTF	TGTGCCAGCAGCTCCCGAGCTGGGGCCAACGTCCTGACTTTC
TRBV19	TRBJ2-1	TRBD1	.	CASSLQGTSSYNEQFF	TGTGCCAGTAGTCTACAGGGGACCAGCTCCTACAATGAGCAGTTCTTC
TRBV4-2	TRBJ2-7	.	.	CASSQDQGSSSYEQYF	TGTGCCAGCAGCCAAGATCAGGGTTCAAGCTCCTACGAGCAGTACTTC
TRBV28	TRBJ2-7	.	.	CASRTGGGYEQYF	TGTGCCAGCAGGACTGGGGGCGGCTACGAGCAGTACTTC
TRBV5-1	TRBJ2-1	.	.	CASSSGLGSSYNEQFF	TGCGCCAGCAGCTCAGGACTGGGGAGCTCCTACAATGAGCAGTTCTTC
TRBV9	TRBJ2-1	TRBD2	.	CASSVGGLAGFSYNEQFF	TGTGCCAGCAGCGTAGGGGGACTAGCGGGATTCTCCTACAATGAGCAGTTCTTC
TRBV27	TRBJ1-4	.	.	CASSRNGVTSEKLFF	TGTGCCAGCAGCCGGAACGGAGTAACTAGTGAAAAACTGTTTTTT
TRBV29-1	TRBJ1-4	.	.	CSVAGGIGEKLFF	TGCAGCGTTGCGGGGGGGATAGGGGAAAAACTGTTTTTT
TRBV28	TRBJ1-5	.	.	CASSSVYSNQPQHF	TGTGCCAGCAGTTCGGTTTATAGCAATCAGCCCCAGCATTTT
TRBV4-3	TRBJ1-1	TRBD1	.	CASSQRQGANTEAFF	TGCGCCAGCAGCCAACGACAGGGGGCGAACACTGAAGCTTTCTTT
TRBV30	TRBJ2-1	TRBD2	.	CAWSPASGRFPYNEQFF	TGTGCCTGGAGTCCTGCTAGCGGGAGGTTCCCCTACAATGAGCAGTTCTTC
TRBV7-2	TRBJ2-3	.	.	CASSSGLYTDTQYF	TGTGCCAGCAGCTCGGGACTGTACACAGATACGCAGTATTTT
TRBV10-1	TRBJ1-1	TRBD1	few	CASSVGDRGTNTEAFF	TGCGCCAGCAGTGTTGGGGACAGGGGGACGAACACTGAAGCTTTCTTT
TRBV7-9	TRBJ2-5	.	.	CASSLVLQGYQETQYF	TGTGCCAGCAGCTTAGTTCTACAGGGATACCAAGAGACCCAGTACTTC
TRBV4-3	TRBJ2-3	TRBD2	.	CASSQASGTTGTQYF	TGCGCCAGCAGCCAGGCTTCCGGGACTACGGGTACGCAGTATTTT
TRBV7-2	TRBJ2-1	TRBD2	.	CASSLGHPRLAENNEQFF	TGTGCCAGCAGCCTAGGACACCCCCGACTAGCGGAAAACAATGAGCAGTTCTTC
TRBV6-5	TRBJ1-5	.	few	CASREYRSSNQPQHF	TGTGCCAGCAGAGAGTATCGGTCTAGCAATCAGCCCCAGCATTTT
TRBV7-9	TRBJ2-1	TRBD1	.	CASSPWTGTFF	TGTGCCAGCAGCCCGTGGACAGGCACGTTCTTC
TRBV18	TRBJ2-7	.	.	CASSLTGAYEQYF	TGTGCCAGCTCATTAACAGGAGCGTACGAGCAGTACTTC
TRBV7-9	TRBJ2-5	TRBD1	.	CASEGQVQETQYF	TGTGCCAGCGAAGGACAGGTACAAGAGACCCAGTACTTC
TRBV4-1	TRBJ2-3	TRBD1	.	CASSQDRGIADTQYF	TGCGCCAGCAGCCAAGACAGGGGGATCGCAGATACGCAGTATTTT
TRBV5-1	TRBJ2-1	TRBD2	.	CASSLGGTSGLNEQFF	TGCGCCAGCAGCTTGGGAGGGACTAGCGGCCTCAATGAGCAGTTCTTC
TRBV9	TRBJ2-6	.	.	CASSVGGVGSGANVLTF	TGTGCCAGCAGCGTAGGTGGAGTGGGCTCTGGGGCCAACGTCCTGACTTTC
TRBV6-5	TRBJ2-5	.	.	CASRPQGRETQYF	TGTGCCAGCAGACCACAGGGACGGGAGACCCAGTACTTC
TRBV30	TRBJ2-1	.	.	CAWSVQGLYNEQFF	TGTGCCTGGAGTGTACAGGGTTTATACAATGAGCAGTTCTTC